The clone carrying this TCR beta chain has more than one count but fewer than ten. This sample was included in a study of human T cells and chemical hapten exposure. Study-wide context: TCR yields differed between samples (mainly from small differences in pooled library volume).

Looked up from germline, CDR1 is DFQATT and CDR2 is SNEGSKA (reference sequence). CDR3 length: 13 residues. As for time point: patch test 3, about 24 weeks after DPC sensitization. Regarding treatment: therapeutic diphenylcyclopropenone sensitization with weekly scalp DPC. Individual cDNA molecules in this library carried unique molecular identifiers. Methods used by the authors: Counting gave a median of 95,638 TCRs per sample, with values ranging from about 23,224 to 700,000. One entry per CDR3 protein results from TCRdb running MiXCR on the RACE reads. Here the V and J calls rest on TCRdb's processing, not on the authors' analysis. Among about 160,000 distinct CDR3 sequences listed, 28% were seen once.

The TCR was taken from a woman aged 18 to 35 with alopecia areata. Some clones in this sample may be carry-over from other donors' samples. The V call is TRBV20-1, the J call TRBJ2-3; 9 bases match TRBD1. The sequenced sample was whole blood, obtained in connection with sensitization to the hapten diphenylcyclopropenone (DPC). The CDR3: CSPDRGGTDTQYF. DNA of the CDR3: TGCAGCCCGGACAGGGGAGGCACAGATACGCAGTATTTT.